This entry lists 16 T cell receptor beta chains sequenced from one sample in a study of beta chain features in type 1 diabetes. General observations from the study: TCRB CDR3s were moderately but significantly shorter in Type 1 diabetes patients in all four CD4+ subsets.

What was sequenced were expressed TCRB transcripts, since all of the isolated RNA had been reverse transcribed. Libraries were prepared by immunoSEQ multiplex PCR; TCRdb keeps only in-frame clonotypes and omits some of them. The data hold around 300,000 clones, with approximately 16% observed a single time. These receptors lack a known antigen. Sequencing was done on a sample of naive CD4+ T cells from blood. These receptors came from a man aged 18 to 29 with type 1 diabetes.

This rearrangement joins TRBV15 to TRBJ2-1, with D uncertain. V was shortened by 0 bases and J by 15 bases, with 15 bases between the two germline ends. Germline CDR1 reads LNHNV; CDR2 reads YYDKDF (reference sequence). This CDR3 is built from 13 residues. DNA of the CDR3: TGTGCCACCAGCAGAGATAGGCAGGCATTTTGGTTCTTC. Protein sequence: CATSRDRQAFWFF.

The chain is built from TRBV6-6 and TRBJ1-2; D unclear. CDR3 length: 15 amino acids. Trimming left V 0 bases short and J 8 bases short, with 16 bases between. The germline V gene encodes CDR1 MNHNY and CDR2 SVGAGI (reference sequence). The CDR3 DNA follows: TGTGCCAGCAGTTACTCTGCGGGGTCTCCGAAGGGCTACACCTTC. It translates to CASSYSAGSPKGYTF.

This clone was detected only a few times. The genes are TRBV20-1 and TRBJ2-7; D might be TRBD1 (5 bases). CDR3 length equals 10 residues. Looked up from germline, CDR1 is DFQATT and CDR2 is SNEGSKA (reference sequence). This CDR3 is CSPGANEQYF. The CDR3 DNA reads TGCAGCCCTGGGGCCAACGAGCAGTACTTC.

This clone appeared a few times. The V and J genes are TRBV6-6 and TRBJ1-2, with 8 bases that match TRBD1. The CDR3 runs 15 residues. The germline CDR1 and CDR2 sequences are MNHNY and SVGAGI (reference sequence). V dropped 8 bases and J dropped 7; count of bases not matched to a gene: 15. CDR3 region: CASGDRLVSASGYTF. The CDR3 DNA sequence: TGTGCCAGCGGGGACAGGCTAGTCTCGGCTTCTGGCTACACCTTC.

The rearrangement uses TRBV6-6 and TRBJ2-7; perhaps TRBD1 as D (5 bases). V shed 2 bases and J shed 3 bases, with 14 bases lying between them. The CDR3 covers 15 residues. CDR1 is MNHNY and CDR2 is SVGAGI in the germline V gene (reference sequence). CDR3 nucleotide sequence: TGTGCCAGCAGTTACGGTGGCAGGGCGATCTACGAGCAGTACTTC. Its translation is CASSYGGRAIYEQYF.

This clone appeared a few times. V is TRBV7-2 and J is TRBJ2-7; D is undetermined. V was pared by 4 bases and J by 3 bases, with 13 bases between. Germline lookup yields CDR1 SGHTA and CDR2 FQGNSA. The CDR3 is 14 amino acids. The CDR3 sequence: CASSSGVQYYEQYF. Here the CDR3 DNA reads TGTGCCAGCAGCTCAGGCGTGCAGTACTACGAGCAGTACTTC.

CDR3 sequence: CASAGALAPGYTF. CDR3 sequence (DNA): TGTGCCAGCGCAGGGGCGCTGGCCCCTGGCTACACCTTC. The chain links TRBV27 to TRBJ1-2; tentatively, D is TRBD1 (6 bases). Germline loops: CDR1 MNHEY, CDR2 SMNVEV (reference sequence). V lost 8 bases, J lost 7 bases, and 17 bases lay in between. The CDR3 totals 13 residues.

The V gene is TRBV7-2, the J gene TRBJ2-3, with no clear D. Trimming removed 8 bases at V and 5 bases at J, with 11 bases between. CDR1 and CDR2 from the germline V gene are SGHTA and FQGNSA. This CDR3 region has 12 residues. The CDR3: CASSPGGDTQYF. DNA for the CDR3: TGTGCCAGCTCCCCGGGTGGAGATACGCAGTATTTT.

The rearrangement uses TRBV28 and TRBJ2-1; weak D call: TRBD2 (5 bases). Germline values: CDR1 MDHEN, CDR2 SYDVKM. This CDR3 has 14 amino acids. Trimming took 7 bases from V and 0 from J, leaving 10 bases between them. This CDR3 reads CASISGGSYNEQFF. The CDR3 region has the DNA TGTGCCAGCATAAGCGGAGGCTCCTACAATGAGCAGTTCTTC.

In this sample, this clone turned up a few times. This chain connects TRBV7-8 to TRBJ2-3, with D possibly matching TRBD2 (6 bases). The CDR3 sequence is 16 residues long. Germline CDR1 reads SGHVS; CDR2 reads FQNEAQ. Trimming took off 4 bases at V and 1 base at J, with 15 bases between the two ends. The CDR3 DNA reads as TGTGCCAGCAGCTCACGGAGGGCCCCTCGCACAGATACGCAGTATTTT. It yields the protein CASSSRRAPRTDTQYF.

This rearrangement joins TRBV27 to TRBJ2-7, with 11 bases that match TRBD1. The CDR3 length is 14 residues. The V segment lost 6 bases and the J segment 6 bases; nucleotides outside the gene matches: 7. Germline lookup yields CDR1 MNHEY and CDR2 SMNVEV (reference sequence). The CDR3 is CASSEGQGVREQYF. CDR3 DNA: TGTGCCAGCAGCGAGGGACAGGGGGTCCGCGAGCAGTACTTC.

The J gene is TRBJ2-5, the V gene TRBV7-9, with a tentative D call TRBD1 (5 bases). Germline-derived CDR1 and CDR2 are SEHNR and FQNEAQ (reference sequence). V lost 0 bases and J 0 bases, leaving 5 bases between the germline ends. This CDR3 has 14 amino acids. The chain's CDR3 is CASSLAQDQETQYF. CDR3 DNA sequence: TGTGCCAGCAGCTTAGCACAGGACCAAGAGACCCAGTACTTC.

The chain is built from TRBV15 and TRBJ2-1; 11 nucleotides match TRBD2. The ends lost 8 bases at V and 7 bases at J; junction bases unmatched: 13. Germline loops: CDR1 LNHNV, CDR2 YYDKDF (reference sequence). This CDR3 is 16 amino acids long. CDR3 protein: CATALGLAAHVNEQFF. The CDR3 DNA sequence: TGTGCCACCGCCTTGGGACTAGCGGCTCATGTGAATGAGCAGTTCTTC. The full variable domain, rest sourced from reference TRBV15 and TRBJ2-1, is DAMVIQNPRYQVTQFGKPVTLSCSQTLNHNVMYWYQQKSSQAPKLLFHYYDKDFNNEADTPDNFQSRRPNTSFCFLDIRSPGLGDTAMYLCATALGLAAHVNEQFFGPGTRLTVL.

This clone came up a few times. The chain has TRBV28 and TRBJ1-1, with a possible D match to TRBD1 (5 bases). The germline V gene has CDR1 MDHEN and CDR2 SYDVKM. The V end lost 2 bases, the J end lost 0 bases, and 16 bases lay between the germline ends. The length of the CDR3 is 17 residues. The CDR3 here is CASSLLRVKHLNTEAFF. Here the CDR3 DNA reads TGTGCCAGCAGTTTACTCAGGGTAAAACACCTGAACACTGAAGCTTTCTTT.

The rearrangement uses TRBV7-6 and TRBJ2-7; the D gene is possibly TRBD2 (6 bases). This CDR3 comprises 11 residues. Looked up from germline, CDR1 is SGHVS and CDR2 is FNYEAQ. Deletions cut 5 bases from V and 7 bases from J, with 9 bases between. CDR3: CASSGGIEQYF. The CDR3 bases are TGTGCCAGCAGCGGGGGGATTGAGCAGTACTTC.

This clone was detected a few times. The chain recombines TRBV15 with TRBJ2-1, with TRBD2 matching over 9 bases. The trim removed 2 bases at V and 4 bases at J, leaving 3 bases unmatched. Germline V gives CDR1 LNHNV, CDR2 YYDKDF (reference sequence). This CDR3 has 15 amino acids. CDR3 residues: CATSRLAGRYNEQFF. The CDR3 DNA reads TGTGCCACCAGCAGACTAGCGGGACGGTACAATGAGCAGTTCTTC.